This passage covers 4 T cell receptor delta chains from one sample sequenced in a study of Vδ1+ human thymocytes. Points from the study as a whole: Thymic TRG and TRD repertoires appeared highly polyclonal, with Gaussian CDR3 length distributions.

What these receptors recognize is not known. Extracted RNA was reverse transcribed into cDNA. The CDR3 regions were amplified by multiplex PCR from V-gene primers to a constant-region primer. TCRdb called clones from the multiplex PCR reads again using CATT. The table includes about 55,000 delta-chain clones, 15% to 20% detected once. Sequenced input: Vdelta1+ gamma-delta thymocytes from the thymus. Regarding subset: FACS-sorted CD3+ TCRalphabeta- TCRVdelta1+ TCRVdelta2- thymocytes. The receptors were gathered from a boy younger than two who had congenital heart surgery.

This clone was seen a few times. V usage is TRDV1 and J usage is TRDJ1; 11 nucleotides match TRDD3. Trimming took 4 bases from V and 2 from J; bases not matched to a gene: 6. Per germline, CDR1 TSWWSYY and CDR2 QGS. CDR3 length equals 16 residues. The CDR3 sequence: CALGVFWGIQTDKLIF. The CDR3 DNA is TGTGCTCTTGGGGTCTTCTGGGGGATACAGACCGATAAACTCATCTTT.

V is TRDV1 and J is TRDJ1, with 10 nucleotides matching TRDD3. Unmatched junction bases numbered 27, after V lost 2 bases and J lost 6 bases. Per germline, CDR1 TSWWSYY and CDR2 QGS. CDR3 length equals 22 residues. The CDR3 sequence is CALGEGLPPGDTQEPGPYKLIF. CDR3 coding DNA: TGTGCTCTTGGGGAAGGCCTTCCCCCGGGGGATACGCAAGAACCGGGCCCTTATAAACTCATCTTT.

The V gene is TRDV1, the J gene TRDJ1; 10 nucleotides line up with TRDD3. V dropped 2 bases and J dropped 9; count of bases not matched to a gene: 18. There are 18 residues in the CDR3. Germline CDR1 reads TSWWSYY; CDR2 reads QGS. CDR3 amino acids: CALGEAPPRPWGIPELIF. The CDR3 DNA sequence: TGTGCTCTTGGGGAAGCCCCGCCGCGGCCTTGGGGGATACCCGAACTCATCTTT.

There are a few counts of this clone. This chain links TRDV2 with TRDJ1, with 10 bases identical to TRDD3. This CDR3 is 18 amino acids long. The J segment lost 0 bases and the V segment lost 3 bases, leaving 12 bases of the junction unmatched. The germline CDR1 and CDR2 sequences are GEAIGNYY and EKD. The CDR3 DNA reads TGTGCCTGTGACGATTTCCTTTACTGGGGGATGTACACCGATAAACTCATCTTT. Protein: CACDDFLYWGMYTDKLIF.